A selection of T cell receptor beta chains follows, all from one sample in a study of cytomegalovirus exposure and HLA in healthy donors. Measured with immunoSEQ multiplex PCR; TCRdb has only the in-frame clones, and not every one. The repertoire holds roughly 220,000 clones, with around four fifths as singletons. The sequencing input was PBMCs. Source of these receptors: a man over 45 in good health and CMV-seronegative. CDR3s include the opening cysteine and the closing phenylalanine or tryptophan. The D gene is left open where the match is weak. Where a row states a size, it is once, few, many or the class of an expanded clone; other rows omit it.

CDR3aa,CDR3nt,v_gene,j_gene,d_gene,abundance
CASSWLRDRSQPQHF,TGTGCCAGCAGTTGGTTGCGGGACAGAAGTCAGCCCCAGCATTTT,TRBV2,TRBJ1-5,TRBD1,.
CASSTTSVPYNEQFF,TGTGCCAGTAGTACAACTAGCGTCCCCTACAATGAGCAGTTCTTC,TRBV19,TRBJ2-1,TRBD2,.
CASSLELPTGELFF,TGTGCCAGCAGTTTGGAGCTCCCCACCGGGGAGCTGTTTTTT,TRBV28,TRBJ2-2,.,.
CASSAGFSGELFF,TGTGCCAGCAGCGCAGGGTTTAGCGGGGAGCTGTTTTTT,TRBV9,TRBJ2-2,.,.
CAWSGDRGNSPLHF,TGTGCCTGGAGTGGGGACAGGGGGAATTCACCCCTCCACTTT,TRBV30,TRBJ1-6,TRBD1,.
CASSHRDSLSSGNTIYF,TGTGCCAGCAGCCACCGGGACAGTTTGAGCTCTGGAAACACCATATATTTT,TRBV7-2,TRBJ1-3,TRBD1,.
CASSRDTITGELFF,TGTGCCAGTAGTCGGGACACCATCACCGGGGAGCTGTTTTTT,TRBV19,TRBJ2-2,.,.
CASSRGGEGIEQFF,TGCGCCAGCAGCCGTGGGGGCGAAGGTATTGAGCAGTTCTTC,TRBV5-1,TRBJ2-1,.,.
CASRAGTVLDTEAFF,TGTGCCAGCAGGGCCGGGACAGTATTGGACACTGAAGCTTTCTTT,TRBV2,TRBJ1-1,TRBD1,.
CASSSRGGISTDTQYF,TGTGCCAGCAGCTCAAGGGGGGGCATAAGCACAGATACGCAGTATTTT,TRBV11-3,TRBJ2-3,.,.
CASSLGPTFYEQYF,TGTGCCAGCAGCTTAGGTCCGACATTCTACGAGCAGTACTTC,TRBV7-9,TRBJ2-7,.,.
CASSESPRGSGNTIYF,TGCGCCAGCAGTGAGTCTCCCCGGGGCTCTGGAAACACCATATATTTT,TRBV10-2,TRBJ1-3,.,.
CASSPTGFEAFF,TGTGCCAGCAGTCCGACAGGGTTTGAAGCTTTCTTT,TRBV27,TRBJ1-1,TRBD1,.
CASSPGGSYEQYF,TGTGCCAGCAGCCCCGGGGGGTCCTACGAGCAGTACTTC,TRBV7-9,TRBJ2-7,TRBD2,few
CASSGTNTGELFF,TGTGCCAGCAGTGGCACCAACACCGGGGAGCTGTTTTTT,TRBV27,TRBJ2-2,.,.
CATNDRDLAYEQYF,TGTGCCACCAACGACAGGGACCTGGCCTACGAGCAGTACTTC,TRBV28,TRBJ2-7,TRBD1,.
CASSPISTGQGLRNTIYF,TGTGCCAGCTCACCAATCTCCACTGGACAGGGTCTTCGAAACACCATATATTTT,TRBV18,TRBJ1-3,TRBD1,.
CASSTKETQYF,TGTGCCAGCAGTACAAAAGAGACCCAGTACTTC,TRBV28,TRBJ2-5,.,few
CASSPSHRNEQFF,TGTGCCAGCAGCCCCAGTCATCGCAATGAGCAGTTCTTC,TRBV28,TRBJ2-1,.,.
CASSYSTATYEQYF,TGTGCCAGCAGTTACTCGACAGCCACCTACGAGCAGTACTTC,TRBV6-5,TRBJ2-7,.,.
CASRTTLAGSYNEQFF,TGTGCCAGCAGGACTACCCTAGCGGGCTCCTACAATGAGCAGTTCTTC,TRBV6-6,TRBJ2-1,TRBD2,once
CASSLRGTYMNTEAFF,TGTGCCAGCAGCTTGCGAGGGACATACATGAACACTGAAGCTTTCTTT,TRBV5-6,TRBJ1-1,.,.
CASTTSGRAYNEQFF,TGTGCCAGCACGACTAGCGGGAGGGCCTACAATGAGCAGTTCTTC,TRBV19,TRBJ2-1,TRBD2,.
CSARLPDTQYF,TGCAGTGCTCGACTCCCGGATACGCAGTATTTT,TRBV20-1,TRBJ2-3,.,few
CASSPGFTTSAQHF,TGTGCCAGCAGCCCGGGGTTTACTACTTCAGCCCAGCATTTT,TRBV7-9,TRBJ1-5,.,.
CASSWRTGGSGQPQHF,TGTGCCAGCAGCTGGAGGACAGGGGGTTCGGGGCAGCCCCAGCATTTT,TRBV5-6,TRBJ1-5,TRBD1,.
CASLLGSGRGEQYF,TGTGCCAGCCTCCTGGGTAGCGGGAGGGGCGAGCAGTACTTC,TRBV7-8,TRBJ2-7,TRBD2,few
CASSLNAAGVETQYF,TGTGCCAGCAGCTTAAATGCAGCGGGAGTGGAGACCCAGTACTTC,TRBV7-3,TRBJ2-5,TRBD2,.
CAGERERGHEQYF,TGTGCCGGGGAGCGGGAGCGAGGCCACGAGCAGTACTTC,TRBV2,TRBJ2-7,TRBD2,.
CASSPPWDRGMDEQYF,TGCGCCAGCAGCCCGCCTTGGGACAGGGGCATGGACGAGCAGTACTTC,TRBV5-1,TRBJ2-7,TRBD1,.
CASSPGLANTGELFF,TGCGCCAGCAGCCCGGGACTTGCGAACACCGGGGAGCTGTTTTTT,TRBV5-1,TRBJ2-2,.,once
CATQGFLVPYEQYF,TGTGCCACGCAGGGTTTTCTGGTCCCCTACGAGCAGTACTTC,TRBV6-1,TRBJ2-7,.,.
CASSIQEYSNQPQHF,TGTGCCAGTAGTATACAGGAATATAGCAATCAGCCCCAGCATTTT,TRBV19,TRBJ1-5,.,.
CAWRGTGGAGSGYTF,TGTGCCTGGAGGGGGACAGGGGGCGCGGGCTCTGGCTACACCTTC,TRBV30,TRBJ1-2,TRBD1,.
CASSARDINSPLHF,TGTGCCAGCAGCGCCCGGGACATCAATTCACCCCTCCACTTT,TRBV9,TRBJ1-6,.,.
CASSEDRLGEQYF,TGTGCCAGCAGTGAGGACAGACTTGGCGAGCAGTACTTC,TRBV2,TRBJ2-7,.,.
CASTQEWARGYTF,TGTGCCAGCACCCAAGAGTGGGCGCGTGGCTACACCTTC,TRBV7-2,TRBJ1-2,.,few
CASSMGTGWTNEKLFF,TGTGCCAGTAGTATGGGGACAGGTTGGACTAATGAAAAACTGTTTTTT,TRBV19,TRBJ1-4,TRBD1,few
CASRGTLSEQYF,TGTGCCAGCAGGGGGACACTGTCTGAGCAGTACTTC,TRBV2,TRBJ2-7,.,.
CASSQGERAGGYNEQFF,TGTGCCAGCAGCCAAGGGGAAAGAGCGGGAGGCTACAATGAGCAGTTCTTC,TRBV14,TRBJ2-1,TRBD2,.
CASSFGDGRKYEQYF,TGTGCCAGCAGTTTCGGGGACGGGAGGAAGTACGAGCAGTACTTC,TRBV28,TRBJ2-7,TRBD2,.
CAWSVGRDTQYF,TGTGCCTGGAGTGTGGGCCGGGATACGCAGTATTTT,TRBV30,TRBJ2-3,.,once
CASMARGPGELFF,TGTGCCAGCATGGCCAGGGGGCCAGGGGAGCTGTTTTTT,TRBV13,TRBJ2-2,TRBD1,.
CASSRVAGGLNEQFF,TGTGCCAGCAGCCGCGTAGCGGGAGGCCTCAATGAGCAGTTCTTC,TRBV4-2,TRBJ2-1,TRBD2,once
CASRTTRDSNYNEQFF,TGTGCCAGCAGGACCACCCGGGACAGTAACTACAATGAGCAGTTCTTC,TRBV6-6,TRBJ2-1,TRBD1,.
CASKRDRPAKNIQYF,TGTGCCAGCAAGCGGGACAGGCCAGCCAAAAACATTCAGTACTTC,TRBV2,TRBJ2-4,.,.
CASSLETGSLGEQYF,TGTGCCAGCAGCTTAGAGACCGGGTCCCTAGGCGAGCAGTACTTC,TRBV7-8,TRBJ2-7,.,.
CASSMDRGRGTEAFF,TGTGCCAGTAGTATGGACAGGGGGCGAGGGACTGAAGCTTTCTTT,TRBV19,TRBJ1-1,TRBD1,.
CASSLAGWQGDGYTF,TGTGCCAGCAGCTTAGCGGGTTGGCAGGGTGATGGCTACACCTTC,TRBV7-6,TRBJ1-2,.,few
CASRLAGNTGELFF,TGTGCCAGCCGACTAGCGGGGAACACCGGGGAGCTGTTTTTT,TRBV30,TRBJ2-2,TRBD2,.
CASSYDGGSGANVLTF,TGTGCCAGCAGTTACGACGGAGGCTCTGGGGCCAACGTCCTGACTTTC,TRBV6-6,TRBJ2-6,.,.
CASSVAYEQYF,TGTGCCAGCAGCGTTGCGTACGAGCAGTACTTC,TRBV11-2,TRBJ2-7,.,many
CASRRISSGRAGVSTDTQYF,TGCGCCAGCAGGAGGATAAGTAGCGGGAGGGCGGGGGTTAGCACAGATACGCAGTATTTT,TRBV10-2,TRBJ2-3,TRBD2,.